A single sample is the source of the 23 T cell receptor beta chains below, sequenced in a study of blood T cell repertoires in COVID-19. Profiled with immunoSEQ multiplex PCR; TCRdb holds only in-frame clones, not every one. Counted here are around 700,000 clones, 90% occurring once; the ten biggest clones make up around 0.3%. Sample: peripheral blood. The source is a woman aged 18-35 years with acute or convalescent COVID-19.

J is TRBJ1-1 and V is TRBV11-2, with D unresolved. CDR1 is SGHAT, CDR2 FQNNGV, per germline. This CDR3 has 14 amino acids. V shed 5 bases and J shed 9 bases, with 19 bases lying between them. The CDR3: CASSLAGEPFQAFF. CDR3 DNA sequence: TGTGCCAGCAGCCTGGCCGGGGAACCCTTCCAAGCTTTCTTT.

V is TRBV14 and J is TRBJ1-1; weak D call: TRBD1 (6 bases). This CDR3 contains 17 residues. Germline V gene data show CDR1 as SGHDN and CDR2 as FVKESK. V gave up 2 bases and J gave up 4 bases, with 20 bases separating them. Here the CDR3 DNA reads TGTGCCAGCAGCCAATCCTTATTTACAGGGTGGGCCACTGAAGCTTTCTTT. This translates into CASSQSLFTGWATEAFF. The full variable domain, rest sourced from reference TRBV14 and TRBJ1-1, is EAGVTQFPSHSVIEKGQTVTLRCDPISGHDNLYWYRRVMGKEIKFLLHFVKESKQDESGMPNNRFLAERTGGTYSTLKVQPAELEDSGVYFCASSQSLFTGWATEAFFGQGTRLTVV.

V is TRBV6-5 and J is TRBJ2-3; TRBD1 might be the D (7 bases). The CDR3 runs 15 residues. The ends were cut back, 0 bases at V and 9 bases at J, with 16 bases in the middle. CDR1 and CDR2 from the germline V gene are MNHEY and SVGAGI. The CDR3: CASSYSGQVRGTQYF. The CDR3 coding sequence is TGTGCCAGCAGTTACTCCGGACAGGTCCGGGGGACGCAGTATTTT.

The V gene is TRBV6-1, the J gene TRBJ1-2; 7 positions agree with TRBD1. Germline V gene data show CDR1 as MNHNS and CDR2 as SASEGT. V dropped 2 bases and J dropped 5; count of bases not matched to a gene: 14. The CDR3 is 17 amino acids. The DNA of the CDR3 is TGTGCCAGCAGTGAAAGGGGGAGCGAGACAGGGATATATGGCTACACCTTC. Translated: CASSERGSETGIYGYTF.

The rearrangement joins TRBV30 to TRBJ1-2, with D uncertain. This CDR3 spans 14 amino acids. Germline CDR1 is GTSNPN and CDR2 is SVGIG (reference sequence). The V end was cut by 0 bases, the J end by 0 bases, with 8 bases between. CDR3 region: CAWSVTGSNYGYTF. CDR3 nucleotides: TGTGCCTGGAGTGTAACGGGGTCTAACTATGGCTACACCTTC.

The CDR3: CASRGSGGGTDTQYF. CDR3 bases: TGTGCCAGCAGGGGTAGCGGGGGTGGAACAGATACGCAGTATTTT. The chain has TRBV6-5 and TRBJ2-3; 9 bases align to TRBD2. CDR3 length equals 15 residues. V trimming: 6 bases; J trimming: 3 bases; junction bases outside the gene matches: 7. Germline V gives CDR1 MNHEY, CDR2 SVGAGI.

The rearrangement uses TRBV7-3 and TRBJ2-2; TRBD1 matches 9 bases. Trimming cost V 4 bases and J 6 bases; bases outside gene matches: 6. The CDR3 runs to 15 residues. CDR1 and CDR2 from the germline V gene are SGHTA and FQGTGA. CDR3 in amino acids: CASSSGQGSAGELFF. The CDR3 bases are TGTGCCAGCAGCTCGGGACAGGGTTCAGCCGGGGAGCTGTTTTTT.

The gene calls are TRBV2 and TRBJ2-7, with 7 nucleotides matching TRBD1. V lost 8 bases and J lost 7; bases outside the gene matches: 11. The CDR3 totals 13 residues. Germline lookup yields CDR1 SNHLY and CDR2 FYNNEI. CDR3 in amino acids: CASSDSGGQEQYF. CDR3 DNA: TGTGCCAGCTCCGACTCAGGGGGTCAGGAGCAGTACTTC.

The CDR3 sequence is CATSYRGLRETQYF. CDR3 in DNA: TGTGCCACCAGCTACAGGGGGTTGAGGGAGACGCAGTATTTT. The genes are TRBV15 and TRBJ2-3; 8 bases match TRBD1. Germline V gene data show CDR1 as LNHNV and CDR2 as YYDKDF (reference sequence). Trimming removed 5 bases from V and 9 bases from J; junction bases left unmatched: 10. This CDR3 is built from 14 residues.

The CDR3 bases are TGTGCCAGCAGCTTAGCGGGGGCCGTTGCAGATACGCAGTATTTT. This codes for CASSLAGAVADTQYF. The chain links TRBV5-6 to TRBJ2-3; 8 nucleotides line up with TRBD2. The ends lost 2 bases at V and 4 bases at J; junction bases unmatched: 6. CDR1 is SGHDT, CDR2 YYEEEE, per germline. There are 15 residues in the CDR3.

This rearrangement joins TRBV6-2 or TRBV6-3 to TRBJ2-7; no clear D. The CDR3 spans 14 residues. Germline CDR1 MNHEY, CDR2 SVGEGT. Trimming cost V 7 bases and J 3 bases, with 16 bases left between them. DNA for the CDR3: TGTGCCAGCACCCCCTCCCGAGTTTTCTACGAGCAGTACTTC. Its protein product is CASTPSRVFYEQYF.

The J gene is TRBJ2-2, the V gene TRBV21-1; TRBD2 is taken as the D call from the table, unchecked against the DNA. TRBV21-1 is a listed pseudogene. The CDR3 consists of 16 residues. Written as DNA, the CDR3 is TGTGCCAGCAGCACCTACCGGGGGGGTAAGACCGGGGAGCTGTTTTTT. It yields the protein CASSTYRGGKTGELFF.

The rearrangement links TRBV6-4 to TRBJ1-6; 8 bases line up with TRBD1. The V gene end was trimmed by 5 bases and the J gene end by 8 bases; junction bases not matched to a gene: 8. The CDR3 totals 15 residues. Germline V gene sequence: CDR1 MRHNA, CDR2 SNTAGT. The chain's CDR3 is CASSKTGGEDSPLHF. CDR3 in DNA: TGTGCCAGCAGTAAAACAGGGGGTGAGGATTCACCCCTCCACTTT.

This clone was seen more than once but under ten times. The gene calls are TRBV29-1 and TRBJ1-1, with TRBD1 as a possible D gene (5 bases). Germline CDR1 is SQVTM and CDR2 is ANQGSEA. V was shortened by 7 bases and J by 6 bases, with 15 bases between the two germline ends. This CDR3 region has 12 residues. CDR3 coding DNA: TGCAGCGCCCTCGGGGGGTCGGCTGAAGCTTTCTTT. This codes for CSALGGSAEAFF.

This chain joins TRBV18 and TRBJ2-3, with 7 bases matching TRBD1. V shed 3 bases, J shed 2 bases, and the junction held 11 bases outside the gene matches. CDR3 length: 17 amino acids. Germline CDR1 and CDR2: KGHSH and LQKENI. The CDR3 reads CASSPRDKQGTTDTQYF. The CDR3 DNA reads as TGTGCCAGCTCACCCAGGGATAAACAGGGGACCACAGATACGCAGTATTTT.

J is TRBJ1-2 and V is TRBV5-1; 9 positions match TRBD1. The V segment lost 5 bases and the J segment 2 bases; nucleotides outside the gene matches: 7. The germline V gene encodes CDR1 SGHRS and CDR2 YFSETQ. This CDR3 has 15 residues. The DNA for the CDR3 is TGCGCCAGCAGAACAGGGGGCTTCCAGAACTATGGCTACACCTTC. This sequence encodes CASRTGGFQNYGYTF.

This clone was counted a single time. The CDR3 DNA reads as TGTGCCAGCAGCTCAACAGAGAGGGCATGGGATGGCTACACCTTC. Translating it yields CASSSTERAWDGYTF. The gene calls are TRBV7-3 and TRBJ1-2; no clear D. Trimming took off 4 bases at V and 6 bases at J, with 18 bases between the two ends. The CDR3 has 15 residues. Germline assignment: CDR1 SGHTA and CDR2 FQGTGA.

J is TRBJ1-1 and V is TRBV29-1; tentatively, D is TRBD1 (5 bases). The CDR3 loop spans 14 amino acids. V gave up 6 bases and J gave up 5 bases, with 19 bases separating them. Germline V gene data show CDR1 as SQVTM and CDR2 as ANQGSEA. CDR3 DNA sequence: TGCAGCGTCGACCCAATCAGGGTTCAAACTGAAGCTTTCTTT. Its protein is CSVDPIRVQTEAFF.

The chain is built from TRBV6-5 and TRBJ2-3; the D gene is possibly TRBD1 (6 bases). This CDR3 has 15 amino acids. Between the trimmed V and J ends, which lost 0 bases and 6 bases, there was a span of 13 bases. CDR1 and CDR2 from the germline V gene are MNHEY and SVGAGI. The CDR3 sequence: CASSYSYRAQDTQYF. The CDR3 DNA reads TGTGCCAGCAGTTACTCGTACAGGGCGCAGGATACGCAGTATTTT.

CDR3 protein: CAWSMGGVIYGYTF. For the CDR3, the DNA is TGTGCCTGGAGTATGGGGGGTGTTATCTATGGCTACACCTTC. The V gene is TRBV30, the J gene TRBJ1-2; D perhaps matches TRBD1 (5 bases). V was cut by 2 bases and J by 4 bases, with 14 bases left in between. CDR1 GTSNPN and CDR2 SVGIG come from the germline V gene (reference sequence). This CDR3 is 14 amino acids long. The entire variable domain, with the rest obtained from reference TRBV30 and TRBJ1-2, is as follows: SQTIHQWPATLVQPVGSPLSLECTVEGTSNPNLYWYRQAAGRGLQLLFYSVGIGQISSEVPQNLSASRPQDRQFILSSKKLLLSDSGFYLCAWSMGGVIYGYTFGSGTRLTVV.

This clone was seen just once. The chain is built from TRBV9 and TRBJ2-2, with 9 bases aligning to TRBD1. CDR3 length: 15 amino acids. Germline assignment: CDR1 SGDLS and CDR2 YYNGEE. V shed 4 bases and J 4 bases; nucleotides not matched to a gene: 5. DNA of the CDR3: TGTGCCAGCAGCACGACAGGGGGAGGCACCGGGGAGCTGTTTTTT. It codes for CASSTTGGGTGELFF.

J is TRBJ1-1 and V is TRBV11-2; D is ambiguous. CDR3 size: 12 residues. V lost 6 bases and J lost 3, with 8 bases in between. The germline V gene has CDR1 SGHAT and CDR2 FQNNGV. DNA for the CDR3: TGTGCCAGCAGACCCGCGGACACTGAAGCTTTCTTT. Its translation is CASRPADTEAFF.

Of note for this clone: Other nucleotide sequences in the sample specify the same CDR3. This chain connects TRBV12-3 or TRBV12-4 to TRBJ2-1; D gene unclear. Trimming pared 5 bases from V and 7 bases from J, leaving 3 bases between. The CDR3 is made up of 10 amino acids. The CDR3 sequence is CASSRNEQFF. The CDR3 region has the DNA TGTGCCAGCAGTCGTAATGAGCAGTTCTTC.